This TCR beta chain originates from a study of T cell clusters in autoimmune cytopenias. The length of the CDR3 is 17 residues. The V gene's germline CDR1 is LNHDA and CDR2 SQIVND (reference sequence). TRB was amplified from 250 ng of peripheral blood genomic DNA per sample. One tube held mixed TRB-A and TRB-B primer pools for touch-down PCR. TCRdb re-called the multiplex PCR reads and shows each CDR3 protein once, DNA omitted. Its listing shows 4,000 to 5,000 distinct CDR3 sequences. The same data also contributed to another study, on T cell repertoires in aging, cancer and after chemotherapy. From that paper: Paired samples before and after chemotherapy came from chronic lymphocytic leukemia patients on fludarabine- or bendamustine-based regimens. Loss of evenness, beyond lost richness, contributed to age-related TCR diversity decline in cancer patients.

The sequenced sample consisted of peripheral blood. This sequence originates from a human donor with an autoimmune cytopenia or autoimmune hepatitis (not recorded which). V gene TRBV19 combines with J gene TRBJ2-1; the TRBD2 assignment by TCRdb is unverifiable without DNA. The chain's CDR3 is CASSTSSGGINYNEQFF.